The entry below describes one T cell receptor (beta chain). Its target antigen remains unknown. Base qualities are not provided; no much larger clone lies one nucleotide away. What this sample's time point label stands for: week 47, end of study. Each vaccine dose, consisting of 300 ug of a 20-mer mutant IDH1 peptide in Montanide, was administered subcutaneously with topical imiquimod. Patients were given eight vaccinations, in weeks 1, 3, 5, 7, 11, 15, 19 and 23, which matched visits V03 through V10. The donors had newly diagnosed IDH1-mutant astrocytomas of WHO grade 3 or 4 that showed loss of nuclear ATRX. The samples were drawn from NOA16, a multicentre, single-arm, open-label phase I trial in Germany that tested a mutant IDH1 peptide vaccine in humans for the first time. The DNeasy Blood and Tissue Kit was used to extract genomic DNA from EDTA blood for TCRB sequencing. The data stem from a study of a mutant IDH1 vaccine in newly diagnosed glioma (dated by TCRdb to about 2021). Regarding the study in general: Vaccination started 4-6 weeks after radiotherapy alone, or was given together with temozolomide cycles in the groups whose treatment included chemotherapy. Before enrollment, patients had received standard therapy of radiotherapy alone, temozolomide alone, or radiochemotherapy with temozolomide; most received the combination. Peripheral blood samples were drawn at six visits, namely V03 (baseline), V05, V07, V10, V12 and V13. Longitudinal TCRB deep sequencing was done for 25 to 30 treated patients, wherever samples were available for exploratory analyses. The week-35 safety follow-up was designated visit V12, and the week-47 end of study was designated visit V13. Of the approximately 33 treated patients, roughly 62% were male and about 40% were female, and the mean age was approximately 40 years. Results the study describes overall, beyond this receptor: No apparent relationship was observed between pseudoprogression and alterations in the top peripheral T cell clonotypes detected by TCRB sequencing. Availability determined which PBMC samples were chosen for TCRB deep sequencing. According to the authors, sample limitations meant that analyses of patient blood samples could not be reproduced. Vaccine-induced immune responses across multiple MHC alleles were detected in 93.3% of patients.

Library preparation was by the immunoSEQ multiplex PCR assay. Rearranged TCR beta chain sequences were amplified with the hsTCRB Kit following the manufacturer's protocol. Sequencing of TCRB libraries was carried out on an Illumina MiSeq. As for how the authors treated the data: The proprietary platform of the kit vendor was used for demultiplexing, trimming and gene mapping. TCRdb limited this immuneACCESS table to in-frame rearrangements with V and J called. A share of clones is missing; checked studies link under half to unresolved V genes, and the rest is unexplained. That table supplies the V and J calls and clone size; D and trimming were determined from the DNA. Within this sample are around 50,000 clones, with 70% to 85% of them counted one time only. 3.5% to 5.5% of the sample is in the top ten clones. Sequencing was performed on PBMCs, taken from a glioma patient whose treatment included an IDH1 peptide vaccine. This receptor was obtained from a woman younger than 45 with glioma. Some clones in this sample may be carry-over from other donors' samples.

CDR3 loop: CASSAGTIYYEQYF. The DNA reads TGTGCCAGCAGTGCCGGGACTATTTACTACGAGCAGTACTTC. The chain employs TRBV6-1 and TRBJ2-7; TRBD2 fits 7 bases in the junction. At the junction V is shortened by 4 bases and J by 3 bases; bases outside the gene matches: 6. Via the germline V gene, CDR1 is MNHNS and CDR2 SASEGT. Counted from cysteine to phenylalanine, this CDR3 has 14 amino acids. Of the read, only the CDR3 DNA is kept; its 42 bases are in frame from base 1.